These 27 T cell receptor beta chains were all obtained from the same sample, sequenced in a study of identical twins listed by TCRdb under 2016. Library preparation used 5' RACE. Reads for this sample came from an Illumina HiSeq 2000. TCRdb reworked the public reads: Q25 trimming with fastp, MiXCR clone assembly, productive beta chains retained. For every CDR3 protein sequence, its rows merge into one entry that carries the most common genes and DNA. This sample holds under 400,000 distinct CDR3 sequences; around 9% were observed only once. The top ten clonotypes cover more than 8% of the sample. Sequencing used naive T cells sorted from blood. The cell subset or site label corresponds to: cells isolated with a human naive T-cell isolation kit. These receptors all stem from a woman aged 45 to 65 in good health.

In its sample, this clonotype was seen many times. The chain couples TRBV6-1 to TRBJ2-5; no clear D gene. CDR1 MNHNS and CDR2 SASEGT come from the germline V gene. Trimming pared 4 bases from V and 5 bases from J, leaving 14 bases between. This CDR3 is built from 14 residues. In nucleotides, the CDR3 is TGTGCCAGCAGTGTGATGGGTCAGGTGGAGACCCAGTACTTC. Protein product: CASSVMGQVETQYF.

This clonotype was picked up many times. The V call is TRBV12-3 or TRBV12-4, the J call TRBJ2-3; a possible D gene is TRBD1 (6 bases). This CDR3 region has 11 residues. The CDR3 sequence is CGSSQGDTQYF. The CDR3 region has the DNA TGTGGGTCCTCTCAGGGGGATACGCAGTATTTT.

This clonotype was seen only a few times. This chain connects TRBV7-3 to TRBJ2-1, with TRBD2 identical over 9 bases. Losses at the gene ends were 7 bases for V and 9 bases for J; bases not matched to a gene: 7. This CDR3 is built from 13 residues. Germline V CDR1 and CDR2: SGHTA, FQGTGA. The CDR3 region is CASTLGSGGEQFF. The DNA of the CDR3 is TGTGCCAGCACCTTGGGTAGCGGGGGTGAGCAGTTCTTC.

This clonotype was recorded at least ten times. The CDR3 loop is CATSILEGEQFF. Here the CDR3 DNA reads TGTGCCACCAGTATCCTGGAGGGTGAGCAGTTCTTC. The V and J genes are TRBV15 and TRBJ2-1; D might be TRBD2 (6 bases). Trimming shortened V by 6 bases and J by 9 bases, and 12 bases separated the two germline ends. The CDR3 consists of 12 residues. Germline CDR1 is LNHNV and CDR2 is YYDKDF (reference sequence).

This clonotype was seen a few times. This chain links TRBV15 with TRBJ2-1; the D gene is possibly TRBD2 (5 bases). In germline, CDR1 is LNHNV, CDR2 YYDKDF (reference sequence). V was trimmed by 3 bases and J by 7 bases, leaving 19 bases between them. CDR3 length equals 16 residues. CDR3 nucleotides: TGTGCCACCAGCAGGAATAGTCCCCGAGGGCCTAATGAGCAGTTCTTC. Translated: CATSRNSPRGPNEQFF.

This clonotype is a singleton in its sample. The genes are TRBV11-3 and TRBJ2-4; D is possibly TRBD1 or TRBD2 (5 bases each). Trimming took 5 bases from V and 13 from J, leaving 18 bases between them. The CDR3 consists of 13 residues. Germline V gene sequence: CDR1 SGHNT, CDR2 YENEEA. The CDR3: CASSKYLRDGQYF. The DNA for the CDR3 is TGTGCCAGCAGCAAGTACCTCCGGGACGGGCAGTACTTC. Using reference TRBV11-3 and TRBJ2-4 for the parts outside the CDR3, the full variable domain is EAGVVQSPRYKIIEKKQPVAFWCNPISGHNTLYWYLQNLGQGPELLIRYENEEAVDDSQLPKDRFSAERLKGVDSTLKIQPAELGDSAVYLCASSKYLRDGQYFGAGTRLSVL.

This clonotype was observed a few times. The chain has TRBV5-1 and TRBJ2-3, with a weak D call TRBD2 (6 bases). V lost 4 bases and J 2 bases, leaving 14 bases between the germline ends. Germline lookup yields CDR1 SGHRS and CDR2 YFSETQ. The CDR3 length is 15 residues. The CDR3 sequence: CASSPREQFTDTQYF. For the CDR3, the DNA is TGCGCCAGCAGCCCACGGGAGCAGTTCACAGATACGCAGTATTTT. Full variable domain (rest looked up from reference TRBV5-1 and TRBJ2-3): KAGVTQTPRYLIKTRGQQVTLSCSPISGHRSVSWYQQTPGQGLQFLFEYFSETQRNKGNFPGRFSGRQFSNSRSEMNVSTLELGDSALYLCASSPREQFTDTQYFGPGTRLTVL.

Only a few counts were recorded for this clonotype. The chain recombines TRBV6-2 or TRBV6-3 with TRBJ2-7; the D gene is possibly TRBD2 (6 bases). This CDR3 is 15 amino acids long. Trimming cost V 2 bases and J 0 bases, with 11 bases left between them. CDR1 and CDR2 from the germline V gene are MNHEY and SVGEGT. In DNA form, the CDR3 reads TGTGCCAGCAGTTACAAGCGGGTGATCTCCTACGAGCAGTACTTC. It codes for CASSYKRVISYEQYF.

This clonotype was counted ten times or more. The chain is built from TRBV4-1 and TRBJ1-2, with D perhaps TRBD1 (6 bases). CDR3 length: 15 amino acids. Trimming pared 1 base from V and 3 bases from J, leaving 12 bases between. Germline assignment: CDR1 MGHRA and CDR2 YSYEKL. In DNA form, the CDR3 reads TGCGCCAGCAGCCAAGGTCCAGGGGATCACTATGGCTACACCTTC. Amino acids: CASSQGPGDHYGYTF.

This clonotype was detected ten times or more. This chain links TRBV12-3 or TRBV12-4 with TRBJ1-1; the match to TRBD1 covers 7 bases. V shed 5 bases and J 10 bases; nucleotides not matched to a gene: 19. This CDR3 is built from 16 residues. The CDR3 is CASSERTGRGTIGAFF. CDR3 sequence (DNA): TGTGCCAGCAGTGAAAGGACAGGAAGGGGGACCATAGGAGCTTTCTTT.

This clonotype was recorded at least ten times. The chain couples TRBV28 to TRBJ2-4, with TRBD1 matching over 9 bases. The CDR3 has 15 residues. V lost 7 bases to trimming and J lost 4 bases; unmatched junction nucleotides: 8. CDR1 is MDHEN, CDR2 SYDVKM, per germline. CDR3 loop: CASTDPGQGKNIQYF. The CDR3 DNA is TGTGCCAGCACGGACCCGGGACAGGGTAAAAACATTCAGTACTTC.

This clonotype has more than one count but fewer than ten. The chain carries TRBV27 and TRBJ2-4; D possibly uses TRBD1 or TRBD2 (5 bases each). This CDR3 has 16 residues. V shed 5 bases and J shed 0 bases, with 14 bases lying between them. Germline CDR1 MNHEY, CDR2 SMNVEV (reference sequence). CDR3 residues: CASSPQSGLAKNIQYF. CDR3 DNA: TGTGCCAGCAGTCCACAGTCGGGGCTAGCCAAAAACATTCAGTACTTC.

This clonotype was seen ten or more times. The gene calls are TRBV4-1 and TRBJ2-1; TRBD2 matches 7 bases. CDR3 length: 17 amino acids. Germline CDR1 is MGHRA and CDR2 is YSYEKL. Losses at the gene ends were 3 bases for V and 4 bases for J; bases not matched to a gene: 12. The CDR3 region is CASSHDEASGAYNEQFF. The CDR3 DNA is TGCGCCAGCAGCCACGACGAGGCCAGCGGGGCGTACAATGAGCAGTTCTTC.

This clonotype was seen a few times. The chain is built from TRBV5-1 and TRBJ2-4, with D possibly matching TRBD2 (7 bases). This CDR3 has 15 amino acids. Trimming took off 6 bases at V and 2 bases at J, with 15 bases between the two ends. The V gene's germline CDR1 is SGHRS and CDR2 YFSETQ. The CDR3 sequence is CASTRGAETKNIQYF. Written as DNA, the CDR3 is TGCGCCAGCACACGGGGGGCCGAAACCAAAAACATTCAGTACTTC.

This clonotype has at least ten counts. The CDR3 DNA follows: TGCGCCAGCAGCTTGGTCGGTTGGCGGGAAGAGACCCAGTACTTC. Its translation is CASSLVGWREETQYF. The chain links TRBV5-1 to TRBJ2-5; D is perhaps TRBD2 (5 bases). Trimming cost V 0 bases and J 3 bases, with 12 bases left between them. The CDR3 is 15 amino acids. Per germline, CDR1 SGHRS and CDR2 YFSETQ. Full variable domain (rest looked up from reference TRBV5-1 and TRBJ2-5): KAGVTQTPRYLIKTRGQQVTLSCSPISGHRSVSWYQQTPGQGLQFLFEYFSETQRNKGNFPGRFSGRQFSNSRSEMNVSTLELGDSALYLCASSLVGWREETQYFGPGTRLLVL.

This chain links TRBV3-1 with TRBJ2-7; TRBD2 is a possible D gene (5 bases). CDR1 is LGHDT and CDR2 is YNNKEL in the germline V gene (reference sequence). The CDR3 has 15 residues. Trimming took 11 bases from V and 0 from J, leaving 20 bases between them. The CDR3 DNA reads as TGTGCCTCGGTAAAGGACTTGTGGGCCTCCTACGAGCAGTACGTC. Translated: CASVKDLWASYEQYV.

There are a few counts of this clonotype. V usage is TRBV12-3 or TRBV12-4 and J usage is TRBJ1-5, with D hard to call. The CDR3 has 13 amino acids. V gave up 7 bases and J gave up 7 bases, with 14 bases separating them. CDR3: CASTVVLGQPQHF. DNA for the CDR3: TGTGCCAGCACTGTAGTTCTGGGGCAGCCCCAGCATTTT.

There are many counts of this clonotype. The chain recombines TRBV29-1 with TRBJ1-5; maybe TRBD1 (5 bases). Germline CDR1 is SQVTM and CDR2 is ANQGSEA. This CDR3 is 14 amino acids long. Trimming left V 4 bases short and J 5 bases short, with 15 bases between. The CDR3 loop is CSVVEGRLDQPQHF. DNA of the CDR3: TGCAGCGTTGTGGAGGGGCGGTTAGATCAGCCCCAGCATTTT. Complete variable domain (other parts from reference TRBV29-1 and TRBJ1-5): SAVISQKPSRDICQRGTSLTIQCQVDSQVTMMFWYRQQPGQSLTLIATANQGSEATYESGFVIDKFPISRPNLTFSTLTVSNMSPEDSSIYLCSVVEGRLDQPQHFGDGTRLSIL.

This clonotype was counted at least ten times. The chain has TRBV4-1 and TRBJ2-3; D might be TRBD1 (8 bases). Germline-derived CDR1 and CDR2 are MGHRA and YSYEKL. The V end was cut by 1 base, the J end by 0 bases, with 20 bases between. The CDR3 is 19 residues long. CDR3 in amino acids: CASSQAVDRDYTSTDTQYF. CDR3 in DNA: TGCGCCAGCAGCCAAGCCGTGGACAGGGACTACACTAGCACAGATACGCAGTATTTT.

The rearrangement links TRBV7-9 to TRBJ2-3; no reliable D call. V lost 5 bases, J lost 4 bases, and 13 bases lay in between. CDR3 length: 14 residues. The germline V gene encodes CDR1 SEHNR and CDR2 FQNEAQ (reference sequence). CDR3 sequence: CASSPSGAADTQYF. The CDR3 coding sequence is TGTGCCAGCAGCCCCTCGGGTGCTGCAGATACGCAGTATTTT.

V usage is TRBV24-1 and J usage is TRBJ2-1; D may be TRBD1 (6 bases). Trimming cost V 3 bases and J 10 bases, with 18 bases left between them. This CDR3 contains 15 residues. Germline V gene lookup returns CDR1 KGHDR and CDR2 SFDVKD. The CDR3 region is CATSDPTPGTLEQFF. CDR3 DNA: TGTGCCACCAGTGATCCGACCCCCGGGACATTGGAGCAGTTCTTC.

This clonotype has a handful of counts. V usage is TRBV27 and J usage is TRBJ2-7; no definite D call. Germline-derived CDR1 and CDR2 are MNHEY and SMNVEV (reference sequence). Trimming removed 6 bases from V and 3 bases from J, with 12 bases in between. The CDR3 is 13 amino acids. CDR3 nucleotides: TGTGCCAGCAGCCGAGAGCCGAACTACGAGCAGTACTTC. Protein: CASSREPNYEQYF.

The chain is built from TRBV21-1 and TRBJ2-7; the table's TRBD1 call for D was not verified on the DNA. TRBV21-1 is classified as a pseudogene. This CDR3 comprises 14 residues. This CDR3 is CASSKRPGNPEQYV. The CDR3 DNA sequence: TGTGCCAGCAGCAAAAGACCGGGAAACCCTGAGCAGTACGTC.

This clonotype was counted between two and nine times. This chain connects TRBV12-3 or TRBV12-4 to TRBJ2-3, with unresolved D. This CDR3 is built from 17 residues. V shed 0 bases and J shed 2 bases, with 15 bases lying between them. The chain's CDR3 is CASSLAGGGSITDTQYF. CDR3 coding DNA: TGTGCCAGCAGTTTAGCTGGCGGCGGCAGCATCACAGATACGCAGTATTTT.

This clonotype occurred a few times. V is TRBV7-9 and J is TRBJ1-1; the D is unclear. The CDR3 runs to 12 residues. V lost 4 bases, J lost 4 bases, and 7 bases lay in between. CDR1 is SEHNR, CDR2 FQNEAQ, per germline (reference sequence). CDR3 loop: CASSSVRTEAFF. The CDR3 nucleotides read TGTGCCAGCAGCTCAGTCCGCACTGAAGCTTTCTTT. The full variable domain, rest sourced from reference TRBV7-9 and TRBJ1-1, is DTGVSQNPRHKITKRGQNVTFRCDPISEHNRLYWYRQTLGQGPEFLTYFQNEAQLEKSRLLSDRFSAERPKGSFSTLEIQRTEQGDSAMYLCASSSVRTEAFFGQGTRLTVV.

The V call is TRBV20-1, the J call TRBJ2-3; TRBD2 aligns across 13 bases. The ends lost 6 bases at V and 4 bases at J; junction bases unmatched: 10. The CDR3 is 16 amino acids. Germline-derived CDR1 and CDR2 are DFQATT and SNEGSKA (reference sequence). The CDR3 sequence is CSASKLAGGPPDTQYF. CDR3 DNA: TGCAGTGCCTCTAAACTAGCGGGAGGGCCTCCAGATACGCAGTATTTT.

This clonotype was seen ten or more times. This chain links TRBV6-1 with TRBJ1-1; unclear D gene. Trimming cost V 4 bases and J 8 bases, with 17 bases left between them. Germline CDR1 MNHNS, CDR2 SASEGT. This CDR3 has 14 amino acids. Here the CDR3 DNA reads TGTGCCAGCAGTGTAGCATCCGGTTATGGGGAAGCTTTCTTT. This translates into CASSVASGYGEAFF.